The 27 T cell receptor beta chains presented below share a single source sample, sequenced in a study of CD8 T cells in Susac syndrome. RNA totalling roughly 0.45 to 1 ug underwent reverse transcription with random hexamers. TCRdb ran MiXCR on the immunoSEQ multiplex PCR reads and lists one entry per CDR3 protein. The sample includes approximately 190,000 distinct CDR3 sequences, approximately 93% of them seen just once. Material for sequencing was CD4+ T cells from PBMCs. The receptors here all came from a human donor in good health.

The V call is TRBV7-2, the J call TRBJ2-1; no clear D gene. Germline loops: CDR1 SGHTA, CDR2 FQGNSA. Trimming took off 1 base at V and 15 bases at J, with 10 bases between the two ends. The CDR3 consists of 11 residues. This chain's CDR3 is CASSLEEVRFF. The CDR3 DNA sequence: TGTGCCAGCAGCTTAGAAGAAGTCCGGTTCTTC.

This chain links TRBV7-6 with TRBJ2-5; 10 bases fit TRBD1. The CDR3 has 14 amino acids. With 5 bases clipped from V and 5 bases from J, the junction kept 5 bases outside the gene matches. Germline V gene lookup returns CDR1 SGHVS and CDR2 FNYEAQ. CDR3 sequence reads: CASSRGTGVETQYF. The CDR3 nucleotides read TGTGCCAGCAGCCGCGGGACAGGGGTTGAGACCCAGTACTTC.

The V gene is TRBV15, the J gene TRBJ1-5; a weak D match, TRBD1 (6 bases). Per the germline V gene, CDR1 is LNHNV and CDR2 is YYDKDF (reference sequence). The V end lost 9 bases, the J end lost 2 bases, and 14 bases lay between the germline ends. The CDR3 contains 14 residues. The CDR3 loop reads CATSGGFRNQPQHF. The CDR3 DNA is TGTGCCACAAGCGGGGGCTTCCGCAATCAGCCCCAGCATTTT.

V and J are TRBV6-5 and TRBJ2-5, with 12 bases matching TRBD2. Germline CDR1 MNHEY, CDR2 SVGAGI. The CDR3 contains 16 residues. J lost 5 bases, V lost 4 bases, and 8 bases had no gene match. The CDR3 nucleotides read TGTGCCAGCAGTTTGCGCCCTAGCGGGGGGGCGGAGACCCAGTACTTC. Protein sequence: CASSLRPSGGAETQYF.

The chain carries TRBV4-3 and TRBJ2-5, with D perhaps TRBD2 (7 bases). CDR1 LGHNA and CDR2 YSLEER come from the germline V gene. The CDR3 consists of 15 residues. V lost 3 bases to trimming and J lost 7 bases, with 18 bases between them. Here the CDR3 reads CASSQWGGLGGTQYF. The CDR3 nucleotides are TGCGCCAGCAGCCAGTGGGGGGGGCTGGGGGGGACCCAGTACTTC.

In nucleotides, the CDR3 is TGTGCCAGCAGCTTGGTAGGGGTTGAGACCCAGTACTTC. It is translated as CASSLVGVETQYF. The chain couples TRBV5-6 to TRBJ2-5; D perhaps matches TRBD1 (5 bases). The ends were cut back, 0 bases at V and 5 bases at J, with 8 bases in the middle. Germline lookup yields CDR1 SGHDT and CDR2 YYEEEE. The CDR3 covers 13 residues.

This sequence joins TRBV7-2 and TRBJ1-4, with D unclear. The V and J ends lost 4 bases and 7 bases respectively, with 10 bases between them. The CDR3 has 13 amino acids. The germline CDR1 and CDR2 sequences are SGHTA and FQGNSA. The CDR3 DNA is TGTGCCAGCAGCTCTATCAAGGGTGAAAAACTGTTTTTT. Translation: CASSSIKGEKLFF.

The J gene is TRBJ1-5, the V gene TRBV5-6; D is undetermined. Per germline, CDR1 SGHDT and CDR2 YYEEEE. Between the trimmed V and J ends, which lost 1 base and 7 bases, there was a span of 12 bases. This CDR3 contains 14 residues. CDR3 coding DNA: TGTGCCAGCAGCTTGAGAGGGATCGGACAGCCCCAGCATTTT. This gives the protein CASSLRGIGQPQHF.

In its sample, this clonotype was seen a few times. This chain links TRBV5-1 with TRBJ2-7; TRBD2 matches at 9 bases. The CDR3 sequence is 16 residues long. Trimming cost V 0 bases and J 3 bases; bases outside gene matches: 7. Per germline, CDR1 SGHRS and CDR2 YFSETQ. The CDR3 sequence: CASSLGRQRGDYEQYF. As DNA, the CDR3 is TGCGCCAGCAGCTTGGGGAGGCAGCGGGGGGACTACGAGCAGTACTTC.

The chain uses TRBV7-8 and TRBJ1-4, with 7 bases aligning to TRBD1. The CDR3 is 14 amino acids. Germline V gives CDR1 SGHVS, CDR2 FQNEAQ. J gave up 2 bases and V 3 bases, and 0 bases lay outside the gene matches. The CDR3 coding sequence is TGTGCCAGCAGCTTCAGGGGGACTAATGAAAAACTGTTTTTT. Residues: CASSFRGTNEKLFF.

This chain uses TRBV5-1 with TRBJ1-1; possibly TRBD1 for D (5 bases). The germline CDR1 and CDR2 sequences are SGHRS and YFSETQ. This CDR3 spans 15 amino acids. V was pared by 4 bases and J by 1 base, with 14 bases between. Here the CDR3 reads CASSDAQVSNTEAFF. The CDR3 coding sequence is TGCGCCAGCAGCGACGCACAGGTATCGAACACTGAAGCTTTCTTT.

The chain links TRBV3-1 to TRBJ2-1; 12 bases are a match to TRBD1. Germline V lookup: CDR1 LGHDT, CDR2 YNNKEL (reference sequence). There are 17 residues in the CDR3. The V segment lost 6 bases and the J segment 5 bases; nucleotides outside the gene matches: 11. DNA of the CDR3: TGTGCCAGCAGTCACCGGGACAGGGGGCGCAGGAACAATGAGCAGTTCTTC. It codes for CASSHRDRGRRNNEQFF.

The V call is TRBV27, the J call TRBJ2-5; TRBD1 matches at 9 bases. With V trimmed by 7 bases and J by 2 bases, 8 bases remained unmatched. Per germline, CDR1 MNHEY and CDR2 SMNVEV (reference sequence). The CDR3 has 15 residues. The chain's CDR3 is CASTPRTGVQETQYF. As DNA, the CDR3 is TGTGCCAGCACACCCAGGACAGGGGTTCAAGAGACCCAGTACTTC.

V is TRBV3-1 and J is TRBJ2-5; tentative D call: TRBD2 (7 bases). V was clipped by 6 bases and J by 4 bases, with 18 bases between them. CDR1 and CDR2 (germline): LGHDT, YNNKEL (reference sequence). CDR3 length: 15 amino acids. CDR3 bases: TGTGCCAGCAGTCTCGGACCCGGGGGGCCAGAGACCCAGTACTTC. Encoded protein: CASSLGPGGPETQYF.

The chain is built from TRBV5-1 and TRBJ2-2; D unresolved. Germline V gene sequence: CDR1 SGHRS, CDR2 YFSETQ. The CDR3 extends over 15 amino acids. Deletions cut 0 bases from V and 6 bases from J, with 12 bases between. The CDR3 nucleotides are TGCGCCAGCAGCTTGGCTGGAGCACCTCCCGGGGAGCTGTTTTTT. Translated, it gives CASSLAGAPPGELFF. Based on the CDR3 plus reference TRBV5-1 and TRBJ2-2, the full variable domain is KAGVTQTPRYLIKTRGQQVTLSCSPISGHRSVSWYQQTPGQGLQFLFEYFSETQRNKGNFPGRFSGRQFSNSRSEMNVSTLELGDSALYLCASSLAGAPPGELFFGEGSRLTVL.

This clonotype was seen once. V usage is TRBV6-2 or TRBV6-3 and J usage is TRBJ2-7; 7 positions agree with TRBD2. Trimming took 8 bases from V and 10 from J; bases not matched to a gene: 8. CDR1 and CDR2 from the germline V gene are MNHEY and SVGEGT. This CDR3 has 11 residues. In DNA form, the CDR3 reads TGTGCCAGCGGGAGGGGAAGGGGACAGTACGTC. This gives the protein CASGRGRGQYV.

The chain uses TRBV3-1 and TRBJ2-2, with 7 nucleotides matching TRBD1. V lost 4 bases, J lost 6 bases, and 5 bases stayed unmatched. Germline V gene data show CDR1 as LGHDT and CDR2 as YNNKEL (reference sequence). This CDR3 has 14 amino acids. DNA of the CDR3: TGTGCCAGCAGCCTAAACAGGGGACCCGGGGAGCTGTTTTTT. As protein: CASSLNRGPGELFF.

The CDR3 DNA sequence: TGTGCCAGCGGGGGCGCCTGGAGCACCATATATTTT. It codes for CASGGAWSTIYF. This sequence joins TRBV28 and TRBJ1-3, with TRBD1 as a possible D gene (6 bases). The germline V gene encodes CDR1 MDHEN and CDR2 SYDVKM. V lost 8 bases and J lost 9, with 14 bases in between. This CDR3 region has 12 residues.

This chain links TRBV6-6 with TRBJ2-7; TRBD2 agrees at 7 bases. The CDR3 is 12 amino acids. V was clipped by 2 bases and J by 7 bases; unmatched bases: 2. Germline V gene sequence: CDR1 MNHNY, CDR2 SVGAGI (reference sequence). The CDR3: CASSYPGREQYV. Here the CDR3 DNA reads TGTGCCAGCAGTTACCCCGGGAGGGAGCAGTACGTC.

The V call is TRBV9, the J call TRBJ1-3, with unresolved D. In germline, CDR1 is SGDLS, CDR2 YYNGEE. Trimming left V 4 bases short and J 4 bases short, with 21 bases between. This CDR3 spans 17 amino acids. The CDR3 sequence is CASSSRVAQNSGNTIYF. DNA for the CDR3: TGTGCCAGCAGCTCCCGGGTTGCTCAAAACTCAGGAAACACCATATATTTT.

The chain carries TRBV15 and TRBJ1-1, with D perhaps TRBD1 (5 bases). V lost 5 bases and J 0 bases, leaving 13 bases between the germline ends. The CDR3 covers 15 residues. Germline CDR1 reads LNHNV; CDR2 reads YYDKDF (reference sequence). The CDR3 region has the DNA TGTGCCACCAGCCGGGGAGGGACGATGAACACTGAAGCTTTCTTT. It codes for CATSRGGTMNTEAFF.

This clonotype has a single count. This chain uses TRBV7-9 with TRBJ2-1; unclear D gene. Germline V CDR1 and CDR2: SEHNR, FQNEAQ (reference sequence). The CDR3 sequence is 12 residues long. The ends were cut back, 1 base at V and 7 bases at J, with 5 bases in the middle. The CDR3 is CASSLGANEQFF. The CDR3 coding sequence is TGTGCCAGCAGCTTAGGGGCGAATGAGCAGTTCTTC.

The chain is built from TRBV9 and TRBJ1-5, with D possibly TRBD1 on 5 matching bases. V was trimmed by 0 bases and J by 5 bases, leaving 9 bases between them. CDR3 length equals 14 residues. Germline V CDR1 and CDR2: SGDLS, YYNGEE. The DNA for the CDR3 is TGTGCCAGCAGCGTAGAAGGGGACGATCAGCCCCAGCATTTT. It encodes CASSVEGDDQPQHF.

The V and J genes are TRBV6-2 or TRBV6-3 and TRBJ2-3; possible D gene TRBD2, 5 bases. Trimming stripped 5 bases from V and 1 base from J, with 7 bases between. The germline gives CDR1 MNHEY, CDR2 SVGEGT. CDR3 length: 13 residues. The CDR3 reads CASSVRGTDTQYF. The CDR3, as DNA: TGTGCCAGCAGTGTGAGGGGCACAGATACGCAGTATTTT.

The CDR3 loop reads CAISGGLPRTMEQFF. The CDR3 nucleotides are TGTGCCATCAGTGGGGGACTTCCCCGTACAATGGAGCAGTTCTTC. J is TRBJ2-1 and V is TRBV10-3; possibly TRBD2 for D (6 bases). Germline loops: CDR1 ENHRY, CDR2 SYGVKD. The V gene lost 4 bases and the J gene lost 10 bases, with 20 bases spanning the gap. CDR3 size: 15 residues.

This chain joins TRBV6-2 or TRBV6-3 and TRBJ2-1; 7 bases align to TRBD2. The CDR3 consists of 18 residues. Unmatched junction bases numbered 10, after V lost 2 bases and J lost 0 bases. From germline, CDR1 is MNHEY and CDR2 SVGEGT. The CDR3 region has the DNA TGTGCCAGCAGTTACCCGGTTTCTAGCGGACGCTCCTACAATGAGCAGTTCTTC. Amino acids: CASSYPVSSGRSYNEQFF.

In this sample, this clonotype turned up once. The gene calls are TRBV5-1 and TRBJ2-1; D remains ambiguous. V lost 2 bases, J lost 8 bases, and 14 bases lay in between. CDR3 size: 14 residues. Germline values: CDR1 SGHRS, CDR2 YFSETQ. This chain's CDR3 is CASSFRRQNDEQFF. The DNA for the CDR3 is TGCGCCAGCAGCTTTAGAAGGCAGAACGATGAGCAGTTCTTC.